This TCR beta chain was retrieved from a study of T cell repertoires in cytomegalovirus infection. Across the study: Through public TCR beta signatures, both CMV infection and matching HLA type were indicated. Findings and caveats of the study: What dominated the ex vivo response were HLA-C-restricted CMV-specific TCR beta clonotypes.

Via MiXCR, TCRdb re-called the reads, giving one row per CDR3 protein. Found here are roughly 180,000 distinct CDR3 sequences, roughly a fifth of them singletons; the top ten hold roughly 25%. This clonotype was counted between two and nine times. The antigen is unknown. With 3 bases removed from V and 6 bases from J, the gap between germline ends came to 7 bases. This CDR3 contains 12 residues. CDR1 SGHAT and CDR2 FQNNGV come from the germline V gene. Specimen: CD8+ T cells from cultured PBMCs, collected from culture after CMV antigen stimulation. The chain uses TRBV11-2 and TRBJ2-3; unclear D gene. This clonotype was sampled from a human donor in good health (CMV status not recorded). Some clones in this sample may be carry-over from other donors' samples. The CDR3 nucleotides read TGTGCCAGCAGCTTTCAGGTGGATACGCAGTATTTT. This gives the protein CASSFQVDTQYF. Variable domain in full (rest from reference TRBV11-2 and TRBJ2-3): EAGVAQSPRYKIIEKRQSVAFWCNPISGHATLYWYQQILGQGPKLLIQFQNNGVVDDSQLPKDRFSAERLKGVDSTLKIQPAKLEDSAVYLCASSFQVDTQYFGPGTRLTVL.